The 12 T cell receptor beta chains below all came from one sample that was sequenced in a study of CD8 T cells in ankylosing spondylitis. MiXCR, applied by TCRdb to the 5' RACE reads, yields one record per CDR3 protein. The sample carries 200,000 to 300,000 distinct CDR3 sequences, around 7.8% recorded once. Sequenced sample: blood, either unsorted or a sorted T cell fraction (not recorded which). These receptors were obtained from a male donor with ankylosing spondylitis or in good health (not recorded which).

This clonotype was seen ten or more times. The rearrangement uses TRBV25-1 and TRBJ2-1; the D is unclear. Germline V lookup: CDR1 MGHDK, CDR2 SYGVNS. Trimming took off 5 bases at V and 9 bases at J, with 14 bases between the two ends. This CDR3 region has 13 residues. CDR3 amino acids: CASSKVEASEQFF. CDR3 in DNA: TGTGCCAGCAGTAAAGTTGAGGCTTCTGAGCAGTTCTTC.

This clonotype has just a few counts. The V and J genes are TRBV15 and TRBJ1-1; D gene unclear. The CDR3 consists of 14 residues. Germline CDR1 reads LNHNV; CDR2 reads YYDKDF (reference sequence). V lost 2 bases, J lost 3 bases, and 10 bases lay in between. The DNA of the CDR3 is TGTGCCACCAGCAGACGGGTGACGGACACTGAAGCTTTCTTT. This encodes CATSRRVTDTEAFF. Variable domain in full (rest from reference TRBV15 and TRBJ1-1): DAMVIQNPRYQVTQFGKPVTLSCSQTLNHNVMYWYQQKSSQAPKLLFHYYDKDFNNEADTPDNFQSRRPNTSFCFLDIRSPGLGDTAMYLCATSRRVTDTEAFFGQGTRLTVV.

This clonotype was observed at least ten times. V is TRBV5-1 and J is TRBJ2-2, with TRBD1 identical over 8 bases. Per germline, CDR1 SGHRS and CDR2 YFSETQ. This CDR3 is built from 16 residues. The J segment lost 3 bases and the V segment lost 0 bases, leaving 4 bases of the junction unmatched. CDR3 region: CASSLAGQGHTGELFF. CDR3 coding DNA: TGCGCCAGCAGCTTGGCCGGACAGGGCCACACCGGGGAGCTGTTTTTT.

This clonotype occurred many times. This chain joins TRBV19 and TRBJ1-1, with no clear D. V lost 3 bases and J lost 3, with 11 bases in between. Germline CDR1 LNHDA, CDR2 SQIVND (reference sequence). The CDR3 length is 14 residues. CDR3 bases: TGTGCCAGTAGTATGGTTGGGTGGGACACTGAAGCTTTCTTT. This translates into CASSMVGWDTEAFF.

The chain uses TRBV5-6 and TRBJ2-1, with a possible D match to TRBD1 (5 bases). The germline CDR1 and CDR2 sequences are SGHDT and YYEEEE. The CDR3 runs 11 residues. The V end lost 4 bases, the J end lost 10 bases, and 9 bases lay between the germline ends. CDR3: CASSIRQEQFF. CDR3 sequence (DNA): TGTGCCAGCAGCATACGACAGGAGCAGTTCTTC.

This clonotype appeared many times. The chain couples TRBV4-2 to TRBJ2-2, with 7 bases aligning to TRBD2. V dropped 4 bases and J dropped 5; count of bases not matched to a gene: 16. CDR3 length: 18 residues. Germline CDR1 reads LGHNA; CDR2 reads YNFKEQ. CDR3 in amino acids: CASSPLASGVLGTGELFF. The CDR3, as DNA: TGTGCCAGCAGCCCCCTCGCCAGCGGGGTCCTCGGGACCGGGGAGCTGTTTTTT.

The CDR3 sequence is CAWSPDRENTEAFF. The CDR3 region has the DNA TGTGCCTGGAGTCCAGACCGGGAAAACACTGAAGCTTTCTTT. The rearrangement links TRBV30 to TRBJ1-1; no definite D call. The V and J ends lost 2 bases and 2 bases respectively, with 12 bases between them. This CDR3 has 14 amino acids. The germline V gene has CDR1 GTSNPN and CDR2 SVGIG (reference sequence).

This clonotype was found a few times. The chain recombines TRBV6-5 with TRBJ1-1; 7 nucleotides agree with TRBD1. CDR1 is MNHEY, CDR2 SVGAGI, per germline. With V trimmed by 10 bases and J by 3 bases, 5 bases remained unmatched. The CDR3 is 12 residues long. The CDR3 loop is CATRDRDTEAFF. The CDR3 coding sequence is TGTGCCACCCGAGACAGGGACACTGAAGCTTTCTTT.

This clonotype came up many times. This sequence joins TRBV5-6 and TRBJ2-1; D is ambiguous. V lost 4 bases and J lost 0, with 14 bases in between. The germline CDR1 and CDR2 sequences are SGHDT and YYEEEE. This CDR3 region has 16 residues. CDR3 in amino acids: CASSHLPGLSYNEQFF. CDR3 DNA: TGTGCCAGCAGCCACCTCCCCGGGCTCTCCTACAATGAGCAGTTCTTC.

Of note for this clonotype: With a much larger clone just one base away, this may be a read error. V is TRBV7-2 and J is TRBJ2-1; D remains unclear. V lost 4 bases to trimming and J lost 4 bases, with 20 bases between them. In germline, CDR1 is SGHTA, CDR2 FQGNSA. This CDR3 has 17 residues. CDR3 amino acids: CASSSSRISQAYNEQFF. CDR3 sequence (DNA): TGTGCCAGCAGCTCTTCTCGGATTAGCCAGGCTTACAATGAGCAGTTCTTC.

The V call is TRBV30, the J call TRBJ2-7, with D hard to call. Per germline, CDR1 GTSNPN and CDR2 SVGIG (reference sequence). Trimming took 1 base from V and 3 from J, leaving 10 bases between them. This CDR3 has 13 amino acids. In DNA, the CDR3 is TGTGCCTGGAGTGATTCCCCGGGCTACGAGCAGTACTTC. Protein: CAWSDSPGYEQYF.

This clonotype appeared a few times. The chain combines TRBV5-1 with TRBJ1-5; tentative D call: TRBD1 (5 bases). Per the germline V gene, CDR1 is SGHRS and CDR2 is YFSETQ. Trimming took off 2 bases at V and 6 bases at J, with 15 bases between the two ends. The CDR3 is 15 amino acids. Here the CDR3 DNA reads TGCGCCAGCAGCTTCCGTGAGGGGCCGGGTCAGCCCCAGCATTTT. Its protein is CASSFREGPGQPQHF.